The 4 T cell receptor beta chains given below trace back to one sample, sequenced in a study of blood T cell repertoires in COVID-19. Some clones are missing from TCRdb's copy, which holds only in-frame ones; the method was immunoSEQ multiplex PCR. The sample shows about 350,000 clones, roughly nine tenths of them seen only once. Sequencing used PBMCs or T cells enriched from blood (not recorded which). The receptors originated from a woman aged 30 to 39 who had recovered from COVID-19.

V usage is TRBV5-4 and J usage is TRBJ1-2; the match to TRBD1 covers 7 bases. With 4 bases clipped from V and 7 bases from J, the junction kept 7 bases outside the gene matches. The CDR3 sequence is 13 residues long. Germline V gene sequence: CDR1 SGHNT, CDR2 YYREEE (reference sequence). The CDR3 DNA is TGTGCCAGCAGCGAAGACAGGGTCAGTGGCTACACCTTC. Encoded protein: CASSEDRVSGYTF. The full variable domain, in which reference TRBV5-4 and TRBJ1-2 provide the parts outside the CDR3, is ETGVTQSPTHLIKTRGQQVTLRCSSQSGHNTVSWYQQALGQGPQFIFQYYREEENGRGNFPPRFSGLQFPNYSSELNVNALELDDSALYLCASSEDRVSGYTFGSGTRLTVV.

This rearrangement joins TRBV5-5 to TRBJ2-1; D is perhaps TRBD1 (6 bases). Germline V gene sequence: CDR1 SGHKS, CDR2 YYEKEE (reference sequence). Trimming stripped 3 bases from V and 6 bases from J, with 10 bases between. The CDR3 extends over 13 amino acids. The CDR3 sequence is CASSYTGLNEQFF. CDR3 sequence (DNA): TGTGCCAGCAGCTATACAGGGCTCAATGAGCAGTTCTTC.

J is TRBJ2-3 and V is TRBV6-5; 7 bases are a match to TRBD2. CDR1 and CDR2 (germline): MNHEY, SVGAGI. The CDR3 extends over 15 amino acids. J lost 2 bases, V lost 7 bases, and 9 bases had no gene match. CDR3 amino acids: CASTSGAGVTDTQYF. DNA for the CDR3: TGTGCCAGCACCTCCGGGGCGGGGGTCACAGATACGCAGTATTTT.

This clone has only one observation. The V and J genes are TRBV24-1 and TRBJ1-1; TRBD1 is a possible D gene (6 bases). Germline-derived CDR1 and CDR2 are KGHDR and SFDVKD. V was pared by 9 bases and J by 3 bases, with 22 bases between. The CDR3 extends over 16 amino acids. In nucleotides, the CDR3 is TGTGCCACCTTAGACCCATGGACAGATAGGGACACTGAAGCTTTCTTT. It encodes CATLDPWTDRDTEAFF.